Detailed here is one T cell receptor beta chain. J was trimmed by 0 bases and V by 4 bases; bases with no gene match: 3. The CDR3 covers 15 residues. The germline V gene has CDR1 SGHDN and CDR2 FVKESK. The data originate from a study of blood T cell repertoires in COVID-19. Study information: From the United States, Italy and Spain came samples of acute and convalescent COVID-19.

Original processing notes: How many nucleated cells were present was estimated from reference gene primer amplification. Measured with immunoSEQ multiplex PCR; TCRdb has only the in-frame clones, and not every one. The V and J calls and clone size come from that table; D and trimming were worked out from the DNA. The profile shows around 260,000 clones, approximately 92% of them singletons. Recovered status in Cohort 3 required two negative PCRs, clearance, or symptom resolution. Sample: PBMCs or T cells enriched from blood (not recorded which). The sequence derives from a woman between 25 and 40 years old who had recovered from COVID-19. The rearrangement uses TRBV14 and TRBJ2-3; 8 bases fit TRBD1. The CDR3, as DNA: TGTGCCAGCAGCCCAAGGACAGGGAGCACAGATACGCAGTATTTT. Amino acids: CASSPRTGSTDTQYF. Combining the CDR3 with reference TRBV14 and TRBJ2-3 gives the whole variable domain EAGVTQFPSHSVIEKGQTVTLRCDPISGHDNLYWYRRVMGKEIKFLLHFVKESKQDESGMPNNRFLAERTGGTYSTLKVQPAELEDSGVYFCASSPRTGSTDTQYFGPGTRLTVL.